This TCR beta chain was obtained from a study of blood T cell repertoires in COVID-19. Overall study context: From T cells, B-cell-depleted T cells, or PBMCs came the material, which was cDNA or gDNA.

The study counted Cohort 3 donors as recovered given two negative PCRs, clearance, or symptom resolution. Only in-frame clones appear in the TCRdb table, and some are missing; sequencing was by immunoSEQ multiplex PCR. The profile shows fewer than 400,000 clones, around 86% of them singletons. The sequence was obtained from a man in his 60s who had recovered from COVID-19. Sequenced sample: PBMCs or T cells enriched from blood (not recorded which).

The CDR3 DNA sequence: TGCGCCAGCAGCCCTAAAGTAGGAGGGCTCCCGAATGGCTACACCTTC. This translates into CASSPKVGGLPNGYTF. This chain connects TRBV5-1 to TRBJ1-2; no clear D gene. Germline V CDR1 and CDR2: SGHRS, YFSETQ. With 4 bases removed from V and 6 bases from J, the gap between germline ends came to 22 bases. This CDR3 has 16 residues.